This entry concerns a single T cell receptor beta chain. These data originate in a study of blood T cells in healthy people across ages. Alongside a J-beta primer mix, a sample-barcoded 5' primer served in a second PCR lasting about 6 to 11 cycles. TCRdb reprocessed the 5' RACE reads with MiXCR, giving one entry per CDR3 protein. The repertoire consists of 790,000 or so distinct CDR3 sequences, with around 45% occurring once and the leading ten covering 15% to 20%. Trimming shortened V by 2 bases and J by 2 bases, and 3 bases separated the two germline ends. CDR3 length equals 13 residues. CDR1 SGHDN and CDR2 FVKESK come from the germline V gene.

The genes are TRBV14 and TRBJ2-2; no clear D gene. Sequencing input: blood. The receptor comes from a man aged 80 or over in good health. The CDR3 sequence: CASSQLNTGELFF. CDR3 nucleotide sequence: TGTGCCAGCAGCCAACTAAACACCGGGGAGCTGTTTTTT.